This TCR beta chain was sequenced for a study of blood T cells in healthy people across ages. Sample-barcoded 5' priming and a J-beta primer mix drove a second PCR of about 7 to 12 cycles. A tag from a template-switch adaptor with 12 random nucleotides marked each cDNA molecule. TCRdb called the 5' RACE reads again in MiXCR, with one record for every CDR3 protein. The data show about 1 million distinct CDR3 sequences, more than 40% seen once. The CDR3 is 16 amino acids. V was clipped by 1 base and J by 0 bases, with 10 bases between them. Remarks on this clonotype: Its antigen is still unknown.

General study results and limits: The study lacked donor CMV status, which possibly confounded expanded clonotype changes.

The V gene is TRBV12-3 or TRBV12-4, the J gene TRBJ1-5, with D perhaps TRBD1 (5 bases). The sequencing sample was made of blood. This TCR derives from a woman aged 55-69 years in good health. CDR3 nucleotides: TGTGCCAGCAGTTTAGGGGGACCACTTAGCAATCAGCCCCAGCATTTT. Protein product: CASSLGGPLSNQPQHF.